The rows below give T cell receptor beta chains drawn from one sample of a study of graft-versus-host responses after intestinal transplantation. Sequencing used immunoSEQ multiplex PCR; TCRdb keeps in-frame clones, though not all of them. The data contain 95,000 or so clones, around 90% of them singletons. The sample in question was PBMCs, obtained 450 to 460 days after intestinal transplant. Every receptor here comes from a human patient who received an intestinal transplant, so some T cells may come from the graft donor. Both conserved end residues are part of each CDR3. The D gene is left open where the match is weak.

V gene	J gene	D gene	CDR3 DNA	CDR3 protein
TRBV27	TRBJ1-1	-	TGTGCCAGCAGTTTAACCCCGGGAAACACTGAAGCTTTCTTT	CASSLTPGNTEAFF
TRBV7-9	TRBJ1-2	-	TGTGCCAGCAGCTTCGGGGCCTATTATGGCTACACCTTC	CASSFGAYYGYTF
TRBV27	TRBJ1-4	TRBD1	TGTGCCAGAGGGGGAGGGACAGCAACTAATGAAAAACTGTTTTTT	CARGGGTATNEKLFF
TRBV7-9	TRBJ2-2	-	TGTGCCAGCACCCCGGGGGCTTTGGCGGCGGCCCGGGAGCTGTTTTTT	CASTPGALAAARELFF
TRBV13	TRBJ2-3	-	TGTGCCAGCAGCTTAGTGGGAGCCAATACGCAGTATTTT	CASSLVGANTQYF
TRBV2	TRBJ2-5	-	TGTGCCAGCAGTCCCGTCCCAAGGGGGACCCAGTACTTC	CASSPVPRGTQYF
TRBV7-3	TRBJ2-7	-	TGTGCCAGCAGCCGCGGGACCCCTGCGGACGAGCAGTACTTC	CASSRGTPADEQYF
TRBV9	TRBJ1-5	TRBD1	TGTGCCAGCAGCTCAACGACAGGGCTCGCTCAGCCCCAGCATTTT	CASSSTTGLAQPQHF
TRBV6-4	TRBJ2-7	TRBD2	TGTGCCAGCAGTGTGTCTAGCGGGGGTATCTACGAGCAGTACTTC	CASSVSSGGIYEQYF
TRBV9	TRBJ2-3	-	TGTGCCAGCAGCCCTCCCCATGGTGGGACAGATACGCAGTATTTT	CASSPPHGGTDTQYF
TRBV27	TRBJ1-5	-	TGTGCCAGCAGTCTAAACGGGGGCTTTGGAGGCAATCAGCCCCAGCATTTT	CASSLNGGFGGNQPQHF
TRBV4-2	TRBJ2-3	-	TGTGCCAGCAGCCAGGGCGGGCAGAGCACAGATACGCAGTATTTT	CASSQGGQSTDTQYF
TRBV18	TRBJ2-5	-	TGTGCCAGCTCACCACCGTGGGAAGGTCGAGAGACCCAGTACTTC	CASSPPWEGRETQYF
TRBV5-1	TRBJ2-1	TRBD1	TGCGCCAGCAGCATGGGACAGGGGGCCGCCCAGGGGCAGTTCTTC	CASSMGQGAAQGQFF